The sequence of this T cell receptor (beta chain) was determined in a study of T cell responses to AZD1222 COVID-19 vaccine. Turning to this clone: The antigen is not known.

With V trimmed by 0 bases and J by 2 bases, 4 bases remained unmatched. Per the germline V gene, CDR1 is SGHRS and CDR2 is YFSETQ. The CDR3 runs to 16 residues. The repertoire was sequenced with immunoSEQ multiplex PCR; TCRdb's copy has only in-frame clones and lacks some. The sample has more than 95,000 clones, approximately 84% seen once. Study-level results: Recipients of AZD1222 seropositive at baseline numbered only 5 to 7. Among the donors, most were white British and more were female, and clonal diversity was possibly underestimated.

The starting material was peripheral blood, obtained on day 0 of AZD1222 vaccination. The V call is TRBV5-1, the J call TRBJ2-3; 9 positions agree with TRBD1. The TCR comes from an adult in good health. The CDR3 region has the DNA TGCGCCAGCAGCTTGGTCGGGACAGGGCCCACAGATACGCAGTATTTT. Translating gives CASSLVGTGPTDTQYF.